This T cell receptor (beta chain) is drawn from a study of control samples from healthy donors and cancer patients. Unmatched junction bases numbered 4, after V lost 5 bases and J lost 5 bases. The germline gives CDR1 LNHDA, CDR2 SQIVND (reference sequence). The CDR3 loop spans 13 amino acids. Clones were sequenced by immunoSEQ multiplex PCR, and TCRdb holds only the in-frame ones, with some missing. The sample contains some 120,000 clones, 80% to 90% of which appear only once. The receptor was derived from a woman between 45 and 60 years old with colorectal cancer. This rearrangement joins TRBV19 to TRBJ1-1; 8 positions match TRBD1. Specimen: PBMCs. CDR3 nucleotide sequence: TGTGCCAGTAGTGCGACAGGGGAAACTGAAGCTTTCTTT. Translated, it gives CASSATGETEAFF. The complete variable domain, with remaining parts taken from reference TRBV19 and TRBJ1-1, reads DGGITQSPKYLFRKEGQNVTLSCEQNLNHDAMYWYRQDPGQGLRLIYYSQIVNDFQKGDIAEGYSVSREKKESFPLTVTSAQKNPTAFYLCASSATGETEAFFGQGTRLTVV.